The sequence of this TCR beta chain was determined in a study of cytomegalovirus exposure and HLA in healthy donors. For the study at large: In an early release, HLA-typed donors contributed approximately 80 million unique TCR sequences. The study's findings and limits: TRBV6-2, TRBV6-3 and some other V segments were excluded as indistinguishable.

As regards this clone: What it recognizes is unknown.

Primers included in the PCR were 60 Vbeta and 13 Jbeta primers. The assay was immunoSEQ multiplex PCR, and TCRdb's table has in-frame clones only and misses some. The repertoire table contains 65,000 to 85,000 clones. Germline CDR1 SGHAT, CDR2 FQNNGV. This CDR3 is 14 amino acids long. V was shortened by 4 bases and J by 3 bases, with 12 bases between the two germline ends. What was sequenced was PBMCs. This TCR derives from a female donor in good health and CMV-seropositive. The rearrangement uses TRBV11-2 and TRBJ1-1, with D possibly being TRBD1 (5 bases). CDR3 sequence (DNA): TGTGCCAGCAGCTATGGGGCAGGCGACACTGAAGCTTTCTTT. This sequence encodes CASSYGAGDTEAFF.